This TCR beta chain was captured by sequencing in a study of OX40 agonist ivuxolimab in advanced cancers. Overall study context: Participants could have had prior anti-PD-1, anti-PD-L1 or anti-CTLA-4 therapy, and approximately 37% had some. Study-wide findings and caveats: Nonresponders included some who also had low normalized T-cell clonal expansion. Expanded clones belonging to CD8+ T cells outnumbered, on average, those of CD4+.

With autoimmune disease history or systemic immunosuppression, patients were excluded. Worth noting for this clone: Antigen: not known.

Per the germline V gene, CDR1 is SNHLY and CDR2 is FYNNEI. This CDR3 is 14 amino acids long. Between the trimmed V and J ends, which lost 3 bases and 4 bases, there was a span of 10 bases. The assay was immunoSEQ multiplex PCR, and TCRdb's table has in-frame clones only and misses some. Of some 83,000 clones listed, 65% to 90% are singletons. The material was CD4+ or CD8+ T cells sorted from blood, obtained in a trial of the OX40 agonist ivuxolimab. The receptor's source is an adult with an advanced solid tumor such as melanoma, head and neck, liver or kidney cancer. The chain employs TRBV2 and TRBJ1-5; unclear D gene. The CDR3: CASSDRRRNQPQHF. The DNA of the CDR3 is TGTGCCAGCAGTGATCGTCGGAGGAATCAGCCCCAGCATTTT.